The 30 T cell receptor beta chains reported below all come from one sample, sequenced in a study of shared clonotypes between healthy human individuals. Sequencing was performed with immunoSEQ multiplex PCR; in TCRdb, only in-frame clones are kept and a portion is missing. Here the sample spans about 1 million clones, more than 60% being singletons. The sequenced material came from memory CD4+ T cells sorted from blood. Subset of the sample: CD45RA-negative fraction. The receptors come from a man aged 18 to 30 in good health.

The chain's CDR3 is CASSYLGGYEQYF. In DNA, the CDR3 is TGTGCCAGCAGTTATCTAGGCGGCTACGAGCAGTACTTC. The chain has TRBV6-5 and TRBJ2-7, with D unclear. This CDR3 region has 13 residues. Germline V gene lookup returns CDR1 MNHEY and CDR2 SVGAGI. With 3 bases removed from V and 3 bases from J, the gap between germline ends came to 9 bases.

The chain recombines TRBV10-3 with TRBJ1-2; the match to TRBD1 covers 8 bases. Germline lookup yields CDR1 ENHRY and CDR2 SYGVKD. The length of the CDR3 is 13 residues. Germline trimming cut 4 bases from V and 7 bases from J; bases unmatched to any gene: 5. The CDR3 region is CAISVGQARGYTF. DNA of the CDR3: TGTGCCATCAGTGTGGGACAGGCCCGTGGCTACACCTTC.

The V gene is TRBV2, the J gene TRBJ2-1; a weak D match, TRBD1 (5 bases). The length of the CDR3 is 14 residues. V was shortened by 1 base and J by 3 bases, with 7 bases between the two germline ends. The germline CDR1 and CDR2 sequences are SNHLY and FYNNEI. In nucleotides, the CDR3 is TGTGCCAGCAGTGAAGAGGGGATCTACAATGAGCAGTTCTTC. Protein sequence: CASSEEGIYNEQFF.

The chain links TRBV5-4 to TRBJ1-4, with 7 bases fitting TRBD1. The CDR3 covers 14 residues. CDR1 is SGHNT and CDR2 is YYREEE in the germline V gene (reference sequence). Trimming took 3 bases from V and 10 from J; bases not matched to a gene: 9. In nucleotides, the CDR3 is TGTGCCAGCAGCTCCGGACAGGCCGGAGGAAAACTGTTTTTT. Translated: CASSSGQAGGKLFF.

The chain uses TRBV11-3 and TRBJ2-7; D gene ambiguous. With 9 bases removed from V and 0 bases from J, the gap between germline ends came to 21 bases. The V gene's germline CDR1 is SGHNT and CDR2 YENEEA. This CDR3 is 16 amino acids long. The CDR3, as DNA: TGTGCCAGTCACTCGGTGGGTCCCGGTCTCTCCTACGAGCAGTACTTC. It encodes CASHSVGPGLSYEQYF.

This clone was detected only once. The rearrangement links TRBV10-3 to TRBJ1-4; D call uncertain. Per germline, CDR1 ENHRY and CDR2 SYGVKD. The CDR3 extends over 14 amino acids. With 3 bases removed from V and 3 bases from J, the gap between germline ends came to 8 bases. CDR3 in amino acids: CAISDGGSNEKLFF. CDR3 nucleotides: TGTGCCATCAGTGATGGTGGTTCTAATGAAAAACTGTTTTTT.

The rearrangement joins TRBV9 to TRBJ1-2, with D perhaps matching TRBD1 (6 bases). CDR3 length: 16 residues. The V end lost 3 bases, the J end lost 5 bases, and 20 bases lay between the germline ends. Germline V gene data show CDR1 as SGDLS and CDR2 as YYNGEE. CDR3 in amino acids: CASSAGSSGAQYGYTF. The CDR3 bases are TGTGCCAGCAGCGCTGGGAGTTCGGGGGCTCAATATGGCTACACCTTC.

V usage is TRBV10-1 and J usage is TRBJ1-4; 7 nucleotides agree with TRBD1. The CDR3 covers 14 residues. The germline CDR1 and CDR2 sequences are WNHNN and SYGVQD (reference sequence). J lost 7 bases, V lost 5 bases, and 7 bases had no gene match. In DNA, the CDR3 is TGCGCCAGCAGTAGAGGACAGGATCCTGAAAAACTGTTTTTT. It yields the protein CASSRGQDPEKLFF.

The chain uses TRBV2 and TRBJ1-4, with D uncertain. Per germline, CDR1 SNHLY and CDR2 FYNNEI. The CDR3 is 14 residues long. Trimming cost V 3 bases and J 4 bases, with 9 bases left between them. This CDR3 is CASSEWAVNEKLFF. In DNA, the CDR3 is TGTGCCAGCAGTGAGTGGGCAGTTAATGAAAAACTGTTTTTT.

Points on this clone: The same CDR3 is also encoded by other DNA sequences in this sample. The rearrangement uses TRBV6-5 and TRBJ1-5; 7 bases line up with TRBD1. V lost 5 bases, J lost 2 bases, and 3 bases stayed unmatched. This CDR3 spans 14 amino acids. Per germline, CDR1 MNHEY and CDR2 SVGAGI. The CDR3 nucleotides read TGTGCCAGCAGTCCCGGGACAGGCAATCAGCCCCAGCATTTT. Its translation: CASSPGTGNQPQHF.

This sequence joins TRBV5-3 and TRBJ2-5; perhaps TRBD2 as D (6 bases). TRBV5-3 is designated an ORF whose function remains uncertain. The CDR3 contains 14 residues. The V gene lost 4 bases and the J gene lost 5 bases, with 15 bases spanning the gap. CDR3 loop: CARSALAAGETQYF. CDR3 in DNA: TGTGCCAGAAGCGCTTTAGCGGCGGGGGAGACCCAGTACTTC.

This chain uses TRBV6-1 with TRBJ2-1, with 12 bases identical to TRBD2. V shed 4 bases and J 0 bases; nucleotides not matched to a gene: 4. Germline values: CDR1 MNHNS, CDR2 SASEGT. CDR3 length equals 17 residues. The CDR3 coding sequence is TGTGCCAGCAGTGGACTAGCGGGAGAACCCTCCTACAATGAGCAGTTCTTC. It yields the protein CASSGLAGEPSYNEQFF.

V usage is TRBV5-1 and J usage is TRBJ2-3; 7 nucleotides agree with TRBD2. Germline CDR1 and CDR2: SGHRS and YFSETQ. Unmatched junction bases numbered 8, after V lost 0 bases and J lost 4 bases. The CDR3 is 16 amino acids. The CDR3 is CASSLGLAETADTQYF. In nucleotides, the CDR3 is TGCGCCAGCAGCTTGGGGCTAGCGGAGACCGCAGATACGCAGTATTTT. Combining the CDR3 with reference TRBV5-1 and TRBJ2-3 gives the whole variable domain KAGVTQTPRYLIKTRGQQVTLSCSPISGHRSVSWYQQTPGQGLQFLFEYFSETQRNKGNFPGRFSGRQFSNSRSEMNVSTLELGDSALYLCASSLGLAETADTQYFGPGTRLTVL.

This clone was found many times. CDR3 region: CASSPVGGGTGNTIYF. The CDR3 DNA follows: TGTGCCAGCAGCCCAGTAGGAGGGGGGACTGGAAACACCATATATTTT. The rearrangement uses TRBV9 and TRBJ1-3; D may be TRBD1 (6 bases). This CDR3 region has 16 residues. Germline lookup yields CDR1 SGDLS and CDR2 YYNGEE. V was cut by 4 bases and J by 2 bases, with 16 bases left in between.

The chain has TRBV5-1 and TRBJ1-1; the D gene is possibly TRBD1 (5 bases). V was trimmed by 7 bases and J by 0 bases, leaving 10 bases between them. The CDR3 is 13 amino acids. Germline V lookup: CDR1 SGHRS, CDR2 YFSETQ. The CDR3 reads CASGTQMNTEAFF. As DNA, the CDR3 is TGCGCCAGCGGGACCCAAATGAACACTGAAGCTTTCTTT.

For the CDR3, the DNA is TGTGCCAGCAGCGTTGGGGGGGGACAGGATAATTCACCCCTCCACTTT. Translating it yields CASSVGGGQDNSPLHF. The V gene is TRBV9, the J gene TRBJ1-6; 8 nucleotides line up with TRBD1. Germline CDR1 and CDR2: SGDLS and YYNGEE. J lost 5 bases, V lost 2 bases, and 6 bases had no gene match. The CDR3 is 16 amino acids.

Turning to this clone: An end of the junction differs from the germline gene, which may be a read error. V and J are TRBV6-1 and TRBJ2-5; D remains ambiguous. Germline CDR1 and CDR2: MNHNS and SASEGT. The length of the CDR3 is 11 residues. The CDR3 loop is CACSLRETQYF. DNA for the CDR3: TGTGCCTGCAGTTTACGAGAGACCCAGTACTTC.

CDR3 residues: CASSLNSGANVLTF. The CDR3 DNA reads TGTGCCAGCAGCTTAAACTCTGGGGCCAACGTCCTGACTTTC. The rearrangement links TRBV7-8 to TRBJ2-6; D gene uncertain. Trimming cost V 2 bases and J 0 bases, with 2 bases left between them. Germline assignment: CDR1 SGHVS and CDR2 FQNEAQ. This CDR3 has 14 residues. Full variable domain (rest looked up from reference TRBV7-8 and TRBJ2-6): GAGVSQSPRYKVAKRGQDVALRCDPISGHVSLFWYQQALGQGPEFLTYFQNEAQLDKSGLPSDRFFAERPEGSVSTLKIQRTQQEDSAVYLCASSLNSGANVLTFGAGSRLTVL.

This chain links TRBV5-1 with TRBJ1-1; perhaps TRBD1 as D (5 bases). There are 15 residues in the CDR3. V was clipped by 0 bases and J by 0 bases, with 9 bases between them. The germline gives CDR1 SGHRS, CDR2 YFSETQ. The CDR3 is CASSLGQGVNTEAFF. CDR3 coding DNA: TGCGCCAGCAGCTTGGGGCAGGGTGTGAACACTGAAGCTTTCTTT.

The chain combines TRBV10-3 with TRBJ2-2; D not certain. Germline CDR1 is ENHRY and CDR2 is SYGVKD. The CDR3 has 16 amino acids. Between the trimmed V and J ends, which lost 4 bases and 0 bases, there was a span of 12 bases. The CDR3 sequence: CAISAADTSNTGELFF. DNA for the CDR3: TGTGCCATCAGTGCGGCCGACACATCGAACACCGGGGAGCTGTTTTTT.

The J gene is TRBJ2-2, the V gene TRBV19; 12 bases agree with TRBD2. J gave up 5 bases and V 7 bases, and 14 bases lay outside the gene matches. In germline, CDR1 is LNHDA, CDR2 SQIVND (reference sequence). This CDR3 spans 18 amino acids. DNA for the CDR3: TGTGCCAGTACGGAGACTAGCGGGAGACGTTTGACTACCGGGGAGCTGTTTTTT. This translates into CASTETSGRRLTTGELFF.

The CDR3 sequence: CASSLNLYEQYF. The CDR3 DNA follows: TGTGCCAGCAGCTTAAACCTCTACGAGCAGTACTTC. J is TRBJ2-7 and V is TRBV7-2; D gene unclear. The germline V gene has CDR1 SGHTA and CDR2 FQGNSA. The CDR3 extends over 12 amino acids. V was trimmed by 2 bases and J by 3 bases, leaving 5 bases between them.

This chain uses TRBV7-2 with TRBJ2-7, with 9 bases lining up with TRBD2. Losses at the gene ends were 3 bases for V and 2 bases for J; bases not matched to a gene: 5. The CDR3 contains 15 residues. Germline CDR1 is SGHTA and CDR2 is FQGNSA. The CDR3 DNA reads TGTGCCAGCAGCTTTACTAGCGGGTCCACCTACGAGCAGTACTTC. Its translation: CASSFTSGSTYEQYF.

This clone showed up just once. The chain is built from TRBV27 and TRBJ2-3; no reliable D call. This CDR3 has 14 amino acids. V was pared by 5 bases and J by 3 bases, with 12 bases between. Per germline, CDR1 MNHEY and CDR2 SMNVEV (reference sequence). The CDR3 loop reads CASSANLKTDTQYF. In nucleotides, the CDR3 is TGTGCCAGCAGTGCGAACCTAAAGACAGATACGCAGTATTTT.

V is TRBV5-4 and J is TRBJ2-5; 13 nucleotides match TRBD2. After removal of 4 bases from V and 2 bases from J, the junction contained 11 bases not matched to a gene. CDR1 is SGHNT and CDR2 is YYREEE in the germline V gene (reference sequence). The CDR3 is 18 amino acids. The CDR3 protein is CASSLLGLAGAIQETQYF. The CDR3 region has the DNA TGTGCCAGCAGCCTCCTTGGACTAGCGGGAGCGATACAAGAGACCCAGTACTTC.

V is TRBV6-6 and J is TRBJ2-4; D is possibly TRBD1 (6 bases). This CDR3 region has 16 residues. The V gene lost 5 bases and the J gene lost 0 bases, with 14 bases spanning the gap. The V gene's germline CDR1 is MNHNY and CDR2 SVGAGI (reference sequence). CDR3 amino acids: CASSGTGTLAKNIQYF. The CDR3 bases are TGTGCCAGCAGTGGTACAGGGACGCTAGCCAAAAACATTCAGTACTTC.

V gene TRBV12-5 combines with J gene TRBJ1-3; perhaps TRBD1 as D (6 bases). V lost 2 bases, J lost 0 bases, and 14 bases lay in between. The CDR3 covers 17 residues. CDR1 is LGHNT, CDR2 FRNRAP, per germline. The CDR3: CASGLRRDTASGNTIYF. As DNA, the CDR3 is TGTGCTAGTGGTTTGAGACGGGACACTGCCTCTGGAAACACCATATATTTT. Full variable domain (missing parts from reference TRBV12-5 and TRBJ1-3): DARVTQTPRHKVTEMGQEVTMRCQPILGHNTVFWYRQTMMQGLELLAYFRNRAPLDDSGMPKDRFSAEMPDATLATLKIQPSEPRDSAVYFCASGLRRDTASGNTIYFGEGSWLTVV.

The chain employs TRBV6-6 and TRBJ1-2, with unresolved D. V dropped 4 bases and J dropped 1 base, with 13 bases sitting between them. This CDR3 is 15 amino acids long. Looked up from germline, CDR1 is MNHNY and CDR2 is SVGAGI (reference sequence). This CDR3 is CASSSGFGINYGYTF. Written as DNA, the CDR3 is TGTGCCAGCAGTTCCGGTTTCGGGATTAACTATGGCTACACCTTC.

This clone was counted a few times. This rearrangement joins TRBV9 to TRBJ1-2, with no clear D. CDR1 SGDLS and CDR2 YYNGEE come from the germline V gene. Trimming took 0 bases from V and 4 from J, leaving 10 bases between them. This CDR3 has 14 amino acids. As DNA, the CDR3 is TGTGCCAGCAGCGTAGTTCCAGAAGGCTATGGCTACACCTTC. Protein: CASSVVPEGYGYTF.

The chain uses TRBV5-1 and TRBJ2-3; 7 bases are a match to TRBD1. After removal of 3 bases from V and 2 bases from J, the junction contained 6 bases not matched to a gene. There are 15 residues in the CDR3. In germline, CDR1 is SGHRS, CDR2 YFSETQ. In DNA, the CDR3 is TGCGCCAGCAGCTCGTCAGGGGGTACCACAGATACGCAGTATTTT. Protein sequence: CASSSSGGTTDTQYF.